The sequence of this TCR beta chain was determined in a study of blood T cells in healthy people across ages. In the study overall: The capture of about one barcoded beta molecule per two T cells was achieved by template switching.

Sample-barcoded 5' priming and a J-beta primer mix drove a second PCR of roughly 6 to 12 cycles. Every single cDNA molecule received a tag from a template-switch adaptor with 12 random nucleotides. TCRdb reprocessed the 5' RACE reads via MiXCR and lists one record per CDR3 protein. The table has roughly 700,000 distinct CDR3 sequences, around 48% seen once. With regard to this clonotype: Its specificity is not known.

Findings and caveats of the study: Observed TCR beta diversity showed a strong correlation with the percentage of naive T cells as measured by flow cytometry.

This CDR3 has 14 residues. Per the germline V gene, CDR1 is SEHNR and CDR2 is FQNEAQ (reference sequence). V lost 1 base and J lost 1, with 8 bases in between. Ranging in age from about 6 to 100, the donors were healthy Caucasian individuals from Russia. The rearrangement links TRBV7-9 to TRBJ2-7; D is ambiguous. Sequenced material: blood. The sequence derives from a woman aged 55-70 years in good health. This chain's CDR3 is CASSLVGRSYEQYF. The CDR3 DNA follows: TGTGCCAGCAGCTTAGTCGGGCGGTCCTACGAGCAGTACTTC.